The T cell receptor (beta chain) described here comes from a study of T cell responses to AZD1222 COVID-19 vaccine. Notes on the study in general: No repertoire was sampled before or during the peak T cell response, only after it. Most donors were white British and more were female, and clonal diversity was possibly underestimated. Regions left unmutated in variants are reportedly the target of nearly half of spike-specific TCRs.

This CDR3 is 16 amino acids long. Trimming removed 2 bases from V and 0 bases from J, with 10 bases in between. The V gene's germline CDR1 is KGHSH and CDR2 LQKENI. The protocol was immunoSEQ multiplex PCR, while the TCRdb copy is restricted to in-frame clones and leaves out a portion. The table has more than 80,000 clones, roughly nine tenths seen once; the top ten hold about 2.4%. This clone was seen a handful of times. Its antigen remains unidentified. The chain has TRBV18 and TRBJ1-4; D is unclear. The sequence came from an adult who received the AZD1222 COVID-19 vaccine. Sequenced material: peripheral blood, taken 28 days after the second AZD1222 dose. This chain's CDR3 is CASSPVRTATNEKLFF. CDR3 DNA: TGTGCCAGCTCACCAGTCAGGACTGCAACTAATGAAAAACTGTTTTTT.